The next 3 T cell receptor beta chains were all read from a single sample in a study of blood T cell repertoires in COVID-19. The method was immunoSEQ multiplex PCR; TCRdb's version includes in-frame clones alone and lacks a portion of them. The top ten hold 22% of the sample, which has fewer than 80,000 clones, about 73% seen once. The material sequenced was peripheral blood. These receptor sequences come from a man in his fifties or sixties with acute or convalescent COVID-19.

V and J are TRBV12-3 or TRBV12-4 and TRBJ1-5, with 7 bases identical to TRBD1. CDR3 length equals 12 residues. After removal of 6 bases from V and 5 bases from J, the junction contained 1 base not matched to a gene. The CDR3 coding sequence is TGTGCCAGCAGAACAGGGGATCAGCCCCAGCATTTT. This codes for CASRTGDQPQHF.

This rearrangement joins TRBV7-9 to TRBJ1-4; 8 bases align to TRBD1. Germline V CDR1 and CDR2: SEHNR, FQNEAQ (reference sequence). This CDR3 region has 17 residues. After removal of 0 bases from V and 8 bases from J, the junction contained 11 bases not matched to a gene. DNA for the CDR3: TGTGCCAGCAGCTTAGCGGTTGGCCGGACAGGGAAGGAAAAACTGTTTTTT. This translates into CASSLAVGRTGKEKLFF.

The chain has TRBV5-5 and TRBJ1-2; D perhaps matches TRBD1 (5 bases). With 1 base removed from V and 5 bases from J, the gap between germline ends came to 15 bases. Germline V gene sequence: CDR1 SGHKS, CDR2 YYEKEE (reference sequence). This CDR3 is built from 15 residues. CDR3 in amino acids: CASSLYSDSAYGYTF. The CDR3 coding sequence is TGTGCCAGCAGCTTGTATTCCGACAGCGCGTATGGCTACACCTTC. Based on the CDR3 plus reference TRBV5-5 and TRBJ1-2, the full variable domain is DAGVTQSPTHLIKTRGQQVTLRCSPISGHKSVSWYQQVLGQGPQFIFQYYEKEERGRGNFPDRFSARQFPNYSSELNVNALLLGDSALYLCASSLYSDSAYGYTFGSGTRLTVV.